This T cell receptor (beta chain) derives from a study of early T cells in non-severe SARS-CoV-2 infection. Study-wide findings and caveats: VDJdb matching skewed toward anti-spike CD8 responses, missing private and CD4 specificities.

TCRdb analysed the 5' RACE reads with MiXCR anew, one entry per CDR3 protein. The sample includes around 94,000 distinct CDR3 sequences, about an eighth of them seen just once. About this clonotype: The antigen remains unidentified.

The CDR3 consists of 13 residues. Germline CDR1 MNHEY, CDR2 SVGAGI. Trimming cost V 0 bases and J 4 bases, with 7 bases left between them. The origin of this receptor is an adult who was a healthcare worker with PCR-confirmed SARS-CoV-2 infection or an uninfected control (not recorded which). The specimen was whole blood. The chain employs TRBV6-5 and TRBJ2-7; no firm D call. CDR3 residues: CASSYSDRYEQYF. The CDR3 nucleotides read TGTGCCAGCAGTTACTCGGACCGGTACGAGCAGTACTTC.